A single TCR beta chain is shown here with its context. Its antigen is undetermined. The data were obtained in a study of cytomegalovirus exposure and HLA in healthy donors. PCR employed 60 Vbeta and 13 Jbeta primers. The protocol was immunoSEQ multiplex PCR, while the TCRdb copy is restricted to in-frame clones and leaves out a portion. The data hold some 57,000 clones, with more than 70% observed a single time. CDR3 length: 15 residues. Germline V gives CDR1 SQVTM, CDR2 ANQGSEA. The trim removed 6 bases at V and 1 base at J, leaving 3 bases unmatched. Study observations and caveats: Later analysis identified several of the most significant clusters that appeared linked to common viral pathogens. Cytomegalovirus status was reportedly diagnosed by the classifier with high specificity and sensitivity. In a later analysis, fewer than 20,000 TCR beta sequences were associated with HLA alleles at 0.05 false discovery rate.

The rearrangement joins TRBV29-1 to TRBJ2-6; 10 positions agree with TRBD1. This TCR was recovered from a man aged 25-40 years in good health and CMV-seropositive. Sequenced material: PBMCs. CDR3 region: CSVPGQGSGANVLTF. CDR3 DNA: TGCAGCGTGCCGGGACAGGGGTCTGGGGCCAACGTCCTGACTTTC.